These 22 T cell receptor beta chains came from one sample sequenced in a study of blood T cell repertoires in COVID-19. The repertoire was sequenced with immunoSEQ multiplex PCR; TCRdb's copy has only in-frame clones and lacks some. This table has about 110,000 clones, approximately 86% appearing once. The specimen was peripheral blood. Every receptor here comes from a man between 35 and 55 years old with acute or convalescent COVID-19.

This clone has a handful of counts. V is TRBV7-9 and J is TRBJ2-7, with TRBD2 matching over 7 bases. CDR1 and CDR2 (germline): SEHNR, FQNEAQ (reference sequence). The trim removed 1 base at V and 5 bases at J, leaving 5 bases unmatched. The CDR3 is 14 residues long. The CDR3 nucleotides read TGTGCCAGCAGCTTAGGGGCGGGGGTCAACGAGCAGTACTTC. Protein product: CASSLGAGVNEQYF. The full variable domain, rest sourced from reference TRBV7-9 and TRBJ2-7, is DTGVSQNPRHKITKRGQNVTFRCDPISEHNRLYWYRQTLGQGPEFLTYFQNEAQLEKSRLLSDRFSAERPKGSFSTLEIQRTEQGDSAMYLCASSLGAGVNEQYFGPGTRLTVT.

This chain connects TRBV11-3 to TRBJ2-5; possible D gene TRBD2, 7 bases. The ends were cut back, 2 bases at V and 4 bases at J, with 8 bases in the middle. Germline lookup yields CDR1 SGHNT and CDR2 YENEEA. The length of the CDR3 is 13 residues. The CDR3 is CASSLRGGETQYF. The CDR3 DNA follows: TGTGCCAGCAGCTTAAGGGGGGGAGAGACCCAGTACTTC.

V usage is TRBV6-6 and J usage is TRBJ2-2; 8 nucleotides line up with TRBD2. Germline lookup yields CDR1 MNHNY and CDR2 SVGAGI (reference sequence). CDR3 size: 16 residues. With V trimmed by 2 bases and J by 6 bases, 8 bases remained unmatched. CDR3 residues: CASSYAPTSESGELFF. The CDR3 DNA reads TGTGCCAGCAGTTACGCACCGACTAGCGAGTCCGGGGAGCTGTTTTTT.

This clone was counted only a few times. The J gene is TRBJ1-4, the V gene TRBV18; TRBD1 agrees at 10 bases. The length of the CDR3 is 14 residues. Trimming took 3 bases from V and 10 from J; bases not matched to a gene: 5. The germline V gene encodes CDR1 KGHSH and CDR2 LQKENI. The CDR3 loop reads CASSPGTGDAKLFF. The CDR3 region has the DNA TGTGCCAGCTCACCGGGGACAGGGGACGCAAAACTGTTTTTT.

The CDR3 loop reads CASSLNSVGNTIYF. The CDR3 DNA sequence: TGTGCCAGCAGCTTAAATTCGGTTGGAAACACCATATATTTT. The chain uses TRBV7-9 and TRBJ1-3; D uncertain. The V gene lost 2 bases and the J gene lost 3 bases, with 8 bases spanning the gap. The germline CDR1 and CDR2 sequences are SEHNR and FQNEAQ (reference sequence). There are 14 residues in the CDR3.

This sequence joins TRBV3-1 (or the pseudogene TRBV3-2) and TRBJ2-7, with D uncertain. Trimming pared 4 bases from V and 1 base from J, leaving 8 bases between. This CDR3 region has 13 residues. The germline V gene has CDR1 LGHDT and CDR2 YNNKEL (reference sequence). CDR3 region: CASSRAASYEQYF. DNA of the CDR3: TGTGCCAGCAGCCGGGCAGCTTCCTACGAGCAGTACTTC.

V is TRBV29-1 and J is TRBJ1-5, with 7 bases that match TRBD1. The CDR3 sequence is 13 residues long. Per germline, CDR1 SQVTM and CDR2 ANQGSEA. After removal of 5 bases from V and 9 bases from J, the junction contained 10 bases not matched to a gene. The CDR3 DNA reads TGCAGCGTTCAGACAGGGCAAAGGGGGCCCCAGCATTTT. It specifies CSVQTGQRGPQHF.

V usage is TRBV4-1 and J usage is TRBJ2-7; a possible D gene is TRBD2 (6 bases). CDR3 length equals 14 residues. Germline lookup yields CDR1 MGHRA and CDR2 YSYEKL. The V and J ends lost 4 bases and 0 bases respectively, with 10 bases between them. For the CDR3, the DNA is TGCGCCAGCAGCCCCGGGGGAGTCTCCTACGAGCAGTACTTC. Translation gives CASSPGGVSYEQYF.

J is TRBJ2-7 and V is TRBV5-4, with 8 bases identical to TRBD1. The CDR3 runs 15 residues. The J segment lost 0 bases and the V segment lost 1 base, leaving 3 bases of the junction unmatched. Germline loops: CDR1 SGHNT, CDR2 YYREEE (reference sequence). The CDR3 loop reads CASSLRTGPSYEQYF. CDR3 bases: TGTGCCAGCAGCTTGAGGACAGGGCCCTCCTACGAGCAGTACTTC.

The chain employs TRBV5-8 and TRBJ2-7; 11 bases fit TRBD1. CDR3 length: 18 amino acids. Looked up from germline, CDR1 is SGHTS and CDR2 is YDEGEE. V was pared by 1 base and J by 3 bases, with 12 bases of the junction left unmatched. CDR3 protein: CASSLSRGTGGLYYEQYF. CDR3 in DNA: TGTGCCAGCAGCTTGTCCCGGGGGACAGGGGGTCTCTACTACGAGCAGTACTTC.

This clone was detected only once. The CDR3: CASSQGDPSGNTIYF. For the CDR3, the DNA is TGCGCCAGCAGCCAAGGCGATCCCTCTGGAAACACCATATATTTT. The chain is built from TRBV4-3 and TRBJ1-3; the D is unclear. The CDR3 has 15 amino acids. CDR1 and CDR2 (germline): LGHNA, YSLEER. Trimming took off 1 base at V and 0 bases at J, with 7 bases between the two ends.

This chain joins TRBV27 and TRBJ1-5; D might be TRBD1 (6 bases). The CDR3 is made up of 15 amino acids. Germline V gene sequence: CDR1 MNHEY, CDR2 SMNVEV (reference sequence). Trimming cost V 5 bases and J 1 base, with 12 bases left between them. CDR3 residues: CASSPQGPSNQPQHF. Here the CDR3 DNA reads TGTGCCAGCAGTCCGCAGGGGCCGAGCAATCAGCCCCAGCATTTT.

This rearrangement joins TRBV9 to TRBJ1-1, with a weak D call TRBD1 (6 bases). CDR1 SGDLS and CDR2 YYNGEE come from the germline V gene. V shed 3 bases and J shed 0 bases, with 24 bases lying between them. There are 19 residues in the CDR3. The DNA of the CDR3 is TGTGCCAGCAGCGAGACCTCCAGGGGCTCTGGGACTATGAACACTGAAGCTTTCTTT. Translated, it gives CASSETSRGSGTMNTEAFF.

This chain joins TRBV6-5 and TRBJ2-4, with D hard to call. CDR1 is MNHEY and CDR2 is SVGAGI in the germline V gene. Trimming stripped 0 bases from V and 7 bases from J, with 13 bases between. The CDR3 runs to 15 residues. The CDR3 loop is CASSYSMVLGNIQYF. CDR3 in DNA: TGTGCCAGCAGTTACTCTATGGTCCTCGGGAACATTCAGTACTTC.

DNA for the CDR3: TGTGCCAGCAGCCCACCCTCCAGGGGGTCGTTACGCCACATACGGGTCTCTCCTGAAAAACTGTTTTTT. Its translation: CASSPPSRGSLRHIRVSPEKLFF. The V call is TRBV7-8, the J call TRBJ1-4, with 7 nucleotides matching TRBD1. Per germline, CDR1 SGHVS and CDR2 FQNEAQ. CDR3 length equals 23 residues. J lost 7 bases, V lost 5 bases, and 34 bases had no gene match.

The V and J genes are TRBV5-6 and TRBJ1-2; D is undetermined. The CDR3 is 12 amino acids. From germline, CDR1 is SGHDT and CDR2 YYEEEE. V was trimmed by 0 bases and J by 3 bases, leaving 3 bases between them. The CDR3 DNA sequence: TGTGCCAGCAGCTTGGGGCACTATGGCTACACCTTC. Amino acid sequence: CASSLGHYGYTF.

DNA of the CDR3: TGTGCCTCCTCGGACAGGGGTTCTAACTATGGCTACACCTTC. This encodes CASSDRGSNYGYTF. The gene calls are TRBV30 and TRBJ1-2, with 9 bases matching TRBD1. The J segment lost 0 bases and the V segment lost 7 bases, leaving 6 bases of the junction unmatched. Looked up from germline, CDR1 is GTSNPN and CDR2 is SVGIG (reference sequence). This CDR3 spans 14 amino acids.

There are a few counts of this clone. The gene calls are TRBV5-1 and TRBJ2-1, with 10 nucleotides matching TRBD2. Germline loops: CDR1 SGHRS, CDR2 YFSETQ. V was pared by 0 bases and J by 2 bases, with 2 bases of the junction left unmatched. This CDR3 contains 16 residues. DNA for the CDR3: TGCGCCAGCAGCTTGGTCCTAGCGGGGGCCTACAATGAGCAGTTCTTC. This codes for CASSLVLAGAYNEQFF.

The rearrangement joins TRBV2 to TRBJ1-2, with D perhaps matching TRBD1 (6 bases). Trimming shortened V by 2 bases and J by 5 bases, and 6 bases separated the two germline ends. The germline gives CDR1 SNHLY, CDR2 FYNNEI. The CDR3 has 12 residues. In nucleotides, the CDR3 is TGTGCCAGCAGTGAAAGGGGGTATGGCTACACCTTC. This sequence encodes CASSERGYGYTF.

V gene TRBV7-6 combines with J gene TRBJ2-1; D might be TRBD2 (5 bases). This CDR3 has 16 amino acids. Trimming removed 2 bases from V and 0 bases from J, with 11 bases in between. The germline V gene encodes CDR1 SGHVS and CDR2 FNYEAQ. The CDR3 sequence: CASSLSGGGSYNEQFF. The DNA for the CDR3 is TGTGCCAGCAGCTTAAGCGGCGGAGGCTCCTACAATGAGCAGTTCTTC.

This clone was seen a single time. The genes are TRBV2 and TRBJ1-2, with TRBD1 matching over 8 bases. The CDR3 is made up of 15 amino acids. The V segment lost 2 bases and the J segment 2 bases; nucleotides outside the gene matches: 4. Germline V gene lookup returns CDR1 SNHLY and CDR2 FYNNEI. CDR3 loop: CASSERRTGNYGYTF. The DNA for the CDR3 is TGTGCCAGCAGTGAACGTAGGACAGGGAACTATGGCTACACCTTC.

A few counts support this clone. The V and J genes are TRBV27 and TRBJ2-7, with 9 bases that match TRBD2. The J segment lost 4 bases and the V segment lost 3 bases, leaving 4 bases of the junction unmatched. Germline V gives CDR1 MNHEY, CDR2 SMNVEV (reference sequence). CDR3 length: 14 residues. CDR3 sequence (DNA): TGTGCCAGCAGTTTGACTAGCGGATTATACGAGCAGTACTTC. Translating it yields CASSLTSGLYEQYF.